A selection of T cell receptor beta chains follows, all from one sample in a study of PD-1 blockade in classical Hodgkin lymphoma. Data came from immunoSEQ multiplex PCR; TCRdb stores just in-frame clones and leaves some out. Among roughly 77,000 clones, more than 85% were seen once, and the ten largest hold about 2.6%. Sequenced: peripheral blood mononuclear cells (PBMCs). The receptors come from a human donor with classical Hodgkin lymphoma. CDR3s include the opening cysteine and the closing phenylalanine or tryptophan. The D gene is left open where the match is weak. Where a row states a size, it is once, few, many or the class of an expanded clone; other rows omit it.

D | J | V | size | DNA | CDR3
NA | TRBJ2-3 | TRBV11-2 | NA | TGTGCCAGCAGCTTGGTGGGTAGTTTAGGGACAGATACGCAGTATTTT | CASSLVGSLGTDTQYF
NA | TRBJ2-7 | TRBV12-5 | NA | TGTGCTAGTCACACAAGCTCCTACGAGCAGTACTTC | CASHTSSYEQYF
NA | TRBJ1-1 | TRBV29-1 | few | TGCAGCGTTGAAACAGGCGATGAAGCTTTCTTT | CSVETGDEAFF
NA | TRBJ2-3 | TRBV28 | NA | TGTGCCAGCAGCCAGACACGAGATACGCAGTATTTT | CASSQTRDTQYF
NA | TRBJ1-2 | TRBV27 | NA | TGTGCCAGCAGCGCTCGCGGACAGCCTAGCTATGGCTACACCTTC | CASSARGQPSYGYTF
NA | TRBJ1-3 | TRBV5-1 | NA | TGCGCCAGCAGAGCCGCAGGGAGCTCTGGAAACACCATATATTTT | CASRAAGSSGNTIYF
TRBD1 | TRBJ2-5 | TRBV5-6 | once | TGTGCCAGCAGCTTGAGAGGGGGCTCAAAGACCCAGTACTTC | CASSLRGGSKTQYF
NA | TRBJ2-6 | TRBV19 | NA | TGTGCCAGTAGTCTTACGGATTACTCTGGGGCCAACGTCCTGACTTTC | CASSLTDYSGANVLTF
NA | TRBJ1-5 | TRBV2 | NA | TGTGCCAGCAGCGTTCAGGGGTTCAATCAGCCCCAGCATTTT | CASSVQGFNQPQHF
NA | TRBJ1-1 | TRBV21-1 | NA | TGCGCATTAGGGAACACTGAAGCTTTCTTT | CALGNTEAFF
NA | TRBJ2-7 | TRBV21-1 | NA | TGTGCCAGCAGCACCGGGAGTTCCCACGAGCAGTACTTC | CASSTGSSHEQYF
NA | TRBJ2-7 | TRBV6-6 | NA | TGTGCCAGGACAGGCCCCTACGAGCAGTACTTC | CARTGPYEQYF
NA | TRBJ2-5 | TRBV5-6 | NA | TGTGCCAGCAGCTTGTCACTCCTCCGCGCAGGGCCCGAGCGGGAGACCCAGTACTTC | CASSLSLLRAGPERETQYF
NA | TRBJ2-2 | TRBV28 | NA | TGTGCCAGCAGTTTAGGGGGGACGAACACCGGGGAGCTGTTTTTT | CASSLGGTNTGELFF
TRBD1 | TRBJ2-7 | TRBV30 | NA | TGTGCCTGGAGCGGACGGGGACAGTCGGACGAGCAGTACTTC | CAWSGRGQSDEQYF
TRBD1 | TRBJ2-2 | TRBV7-8 | NA | TGTGCCAGCAGCTTAGTGTTCGGAGGGACAGGTCACACCGGGGAGCTGTTTTTT | CASSLVFGGTGHTGELFF
TRBD1 | TRBJ2-5 | TRBV5-1 | NA | TGCGCCAGCAGCTCTGGGACAGGGAGGGAGACCCAGTACTTC | CASSSGTGRETQYF
TRBD1 | TRBJ1-2 | TRBV10-1 | NA | TGCGCCAGCAGCGAGACCCCGGACAGGTTCGGTTCCGGCTACACCTTC | CASSETPDRFGSGYTF
NA | TRBJ2-7 | TRBV18 | NA | TGTTATTGTAGGGAAGATATCTCCTACGAGCAGTACTTC | CYCREDISYEQYF
NA | TRBJ1-2 | TRBV7-9 | NA | TGTGCCAGCAGTCATTGGGTGGTTGAGACCACCTACACCTTC | CASSHWVVETTYTF
NA | TRBJ1-2 | TRBV20-1 | NA | TGCAGTGCTAAGGATAACTATGGCTACACCTTC | CSAKDNYGYTF
NA | TRBJ2-3 | TRBV16 | NA | TGTGCCAGCAGCCAATCACGGAGGGCCGGGATTAGCACAGATACGCAGTATTTT | CASSQSRRAGISTDTQYF
NA | TRBJ2-1 | TRBV11-2 | NA | TGTGCCAGCAGCTTAGCTTATGAGCAGTTCTTC | CASSLAYEQFF
NA | TRBJ2-1 | TRBV19 | NA | TGTGCCAGTAGTACGAAGATAGGGTACGAGCAGTTCTTC | CASSTKIGYEQFF
NA | TRBJ1-1 | TRBV7-2 | NA | TGTGCCAGCACCACTGGGGGGACGAACACTGAAGCTTTCTTT | CASTTGGTNTEAFF
TRBD2 | TRBJ2-7 | TRBV27 | once | TGTGCCAGCAGTTTTGGGGCTTTCGGGACTAGCGGCACCTACGAGCAGTACTTC | CASSFGAFGTSGTYEQYF
TRBD1 | TRBJ1-2 | TRBV7-9 | NA | TGTGCCAGCAGCCCAGACAGGGCGACCTTC | CASSPDRATF
NA | TRBJ1-1 | TRBV29-1 | NA | TGCAGCGCTATCGCAGGGGCCACTGAAGCTTTCTTT | CSAIAGATEAFF
NA | TRBJ1-1 | TRBV11-3 | NA | TGTGCCAGCAGCTTAACCCAGAACACTGAAGCTTTCTTT | CASSLTQNTEAFF
TRBD2 | TRBJ2-5 | TRBV11-3 | NA | TGTGCCAGCAGCCCCGGACTAGCGGGAGTAATAGAGACCCAGTACTTC | CASSPGLAGVIETQYF
NA | TRBJ1-5 | TRBV5-1 | NA | TGCGCCAGCAGCTTGGACACGTCTAATCAGCCCCAGCATTTT | CASSLDTSNQPQHF
NA | TRBJ1-2 | TRBV9 | NA | TGTGCCAGCAGCGGTAGTGGGAAGGGGGGCTACACCTTC | CASSGSGKGGYTF
NA | TRBJ1-1 | TRBV10-1 | NA | TGCGCCAGCAGTGAGTCGGGGACGGCGAACACTGAAGCTTTCTTT | CASSESGTANTEAFF
NA | TRBJ2-3 | TRBV5-4 | NA | TGTGCCAGCAGCCTTGGAGGGGGTGCCCCAGATACGCAGTATTTT | CASSLGGGAPDTQYF
TRBD1 | TRBJ1-2 | TRBV18 | NA | TGTGCCAGCTCACCGGGACAGGCTAACTATGGCTACACCTTC | CASSPGQANYGYTF
TRBD2 | TRBJ2-7 | TRBV14 | NA | TGTGCCAGGTCGGGACTAGCGTCCGACGAGCAGTACTTC | CARSGLASDEQYF
TRBD2 | TRBJ2-7 | TRBV6-5 | NA | TGTGCCAGCAGTTACTCGGCGGGAGGGCCCTACGAGCAGTACTTC | CASSYSAGGPYEQYF
NA | TRBJ2-1 | TRBV19 | NA | TGTGCCAGTAGTACCCACATCCTGGGGCGTGTGTATGAGCAGTTCTTC | CASSTHILGRVYEQFF
NA | TRBJ2-7 | TRBV2 | NA | TGTGCCAGCAGTGAAGGGACAAGTGGGACCTACGAGCAGTACTTC | CASSEGTSGTYEQYF
TRBD2 | TRBJ2-3 | TRBV6-5 | NA | TGTGCCAGCAGATCAGCGGGAGTCGGTATGCATACGCAGTATTTT | CASRSAGVGMHTQYF